A single sample is the source of the 25 T cell receptor beta chains below, sequenced in a study of blood T cell repertoires in COVID-19. Clones were read by immunoSEQ multiplex PCR, and TCRdb kept only the in-frame ones, dropping some. The repertoire includes a few hundred thousand clones, roughly 87% of them detected once, and almost 3% sits in the top ten. The specimen was PBMCs or T cells enriched from blood (not recorded which). All receptors come from a young woman who had recovered from COVID-19.

V and J are TRBV5-1 and TRBJ2-1; 11 bases match TRBD2. The CDR3 consists of 15 residues. Germline V gene lookup returns CDR1 SGHRS and CDR2 YFSETQ. Trimming cost V 3 bases and J 8 bases; bases outside gene matches: 7. For the CDR3, the DNA is TGCGCCAGCAGCTCCCGTACTAGCGGGGGCGATGAGCAGTTCTTC. It encodes CASSSRTSGGDEQFF. Supplemented by reference TRBV5-1 and TRBJ2-1, the full variable domain reads KAGVTQTPRYLIKTRGQQVTLSCSPISGHRSVSWYQQTPGQGLQFLFEYFSETQRNKGNFPGRFSGRQFSNSRSEMNVSTLELGDSALYLCASSSRTSGGDEQFFGPGTRLTVL.

The genes are TRBV9 and TRBJ1-2, with TRBD1 identical over 7 bases. Germline V lookup: CDR1 SGDLS, CDR2 YYNGEE. V lost 1 base, J lost 4 bases, and 7 bases stayed unmatched. The CDR3 consists of 15 residues. CDR3 region: CASSVRDRGGYGYTF. CDR3 nucleotide sequence: TGTGCCAGCAGCGTAAGGGACAGAGGGGGCTATGGCTACACCTTC.

The gene calls are TRBV2 and TRBJ1-6; D is possibly TRBD1 (5 bases). Germline V CDR1 and CDR2: SNHLY, FYNNEI. The CDR3 is 13 amino acids. V was trimmed by 9 bases and J by 7 bases, leaving 13 bases between them. CDR3 bases: TGTGCCAGAGGGGTTTCCCTAAATTCACCCCTCCACTTT. This translates into CARGVSLNSPLHF.

The rearrangement uses TRBV18 and TRBJ1-1; D unclear. The ends were cut back, 8 bases at V and 8 bases at J, with 18 bases in the middle. The CDR3 has 13 amino acids. Germline loops: CDR1 KGHSH, CDR2 LQKENI. CDR3 nucleotide sequence: TGTGCCAGCCGGCCAGCGGAGTCTTTGGAAGCTTTCTTT. It yields the protein CASRPAESLEAFF.

V usage is TRBV5-8 and J usage is TRBJ1-5, with D perhaps matching TRBD1 (6 bases). The length of the CDR3 is 16 residues. V was shortened by 1 base and J by 2 bases, with 13 bases between the two germline ends. The V gene's germline CDR1 is SGHTS and CDR2 YDEGEE. CDR3 residues: CASSLTGLAGNQPQHF. CDR3 DNA: TGTGCCAGCAGCTTGACAGGGTTGGCTGGCAATCAGCCCCAGCATTTT.

The V gene is TRBV7-2, the J gene TRBJ2-7; 7 bases fit TRBD2. Germline trimming cut 2 bases from V and 7 bases from J; bases unmatched to any gene: 11. The CDR3 length is 15 residues. Germline CDR1 reads SGHTA; CDR2 reads FQGNSA. The CDR3 sequence: CASSLRAGPLGEQYF. In DNA, the CDR3 is TGTGCCAGCAGCTTAAGAGCGGGACCCCTAGGGGAGCAGTACTTC.

V usage is TRBV5-5 and J usage is TRBJ2-1; 7 bases agree with TRBD1. The CDR3 has 15 residues. Germline trimming cut 3 bases from V and 4 bases from J; bases unmatched to any gene: 7. Germline CDR1 and CDR2: SGHKS and YYEKEE (reference sequence). DNA for the CDR3: TGTGCCAGCAGCTCTTCCGGGACAGTTTACAATGAGCAGTTCTTC. As protein: CASSSSGTVYNEQFF.

The rearrangement joins TRBV15 to TRBJ1-2; 7 bases are a match to TRBD1. The trim removed 4 bases at V and 5 bases at J, leaving 10 bases unmatched. This CDR3 is 15 amino acids long. CDR1 is LNHNV and CDR2 is YYDKDF in the germline V gene (reference sequence). The CDR3 DNA sequence: TGTGCCACCAGCACCGACAGGGTGGAGCCGTATGGCTACACCTTC. Its protein product is CATSTDRVEPYGYTF.

The table lists this clone with a count of one. This chain uses TRBV19 with TRBJ1-1; the D gene is possibly TRBD1 (5 bases). This CDR3 spans 13 amino acids. Germline CDR1 reads LNHDA; CDR2 reads SQIVND (reference sequence). Trimming left V 10 bases short and J 7 bases short, with 19 bases between. CDR3 coding DNA: TGTGCCACCGTCCCTCGGGGGGTAGGTGAAGCTTTCTTT. This encodes CATVPRGVGEAFF.

In this sample, this clone turned up a few times. J is TRBJ1-1 and V is TRBV6-5; 7 bases match TRBD1. CDR3 size: 15 residues. J gave up 0 bases and V 5 bases, and 6 bases lay outside the gene matches. Germline V CDR1 and CDR2: MNHEY, SVGAGI. DNA for the CDR3: TGTGCCAGCAGTCCGAGGACAGGAATGAACACTGAAGCTTTCTTT. Encoded protein: CASSPRTGMNTEAFF.

This chain uses TRBV5-1 with TRBJ1-4, with D maybe TRBD1 (5 bases). This CDR3 is built from 16 residues. Germline V gene data show CDR1 as SGHRS and CDR2 as YFSETQ. V was trimmed by 0 bases and J by 8 bases, leaving 17 bases between them. CDR3 nucleotides: TGCGCCAGCAGCTTGGTGGCGTTCAGGGTAGGGGAAAAACTGTTTTTT. Residues: CASSLVAFRVGEKLFF. Combining the CDR3 with reference TRBV5-1 and TRBJ1-4 gives the whole variable domain KAGVTQTPRYLIKTRGQQVTLSCSPISGHRSVSWYQQTPGQGLQFLFEYFSETQRNKGNFPGRFSGRQFSNSRSEMNVSTLELGDSALYLCASSLVAFRVGEKLFFGSGTQLSVL.

CDR3 loop: CASSLGQFNGYTF. CDR3 bases: TGTGCCAGCAGCTTAGGGCAGTTCAATGGCTACACCTTC. V usage is TRBV11-2 and J usage is TRBJ1-2, with D uncertain. The CDR3 length is 13 residues. CDR1 is SGHAT, CDR2 FQNNGV, per germline. With 1 base removed from V and 6 bases from J, the gap between germline ends came to 9 bases. Together with reference TRBV11-2 and TRBJ1-2, the CDR3 gives the full variable domain: EAGVAQSPRYKIIEKRQSVAFWCNPISGHATLYWYQQILGQGPKLLIQFQNNGVVDDSQLPKDRFSAERLKGVDSTLKIQPAKLEDSAVYLCASSLGQFNGYTFGSGTRLTVV.

The V and J genes are TRBV25-1 and TRBJ2-5; 9 positions agree with TRBD1. This CDR3 spans 15 amino acids. The ends lost 3 bases at V and 5 bases at J; junction bases unmatched: 7. The germline V gene encodes CDR1 MGHDK and CDR2 SYGVNS. The DNA of the CDR3 is TGTGCCAGCAGTGATCCCCGGACAGGGGACGAGACCCAGTACTTC. Amino acids: CASSDPRTGDETQYF. Full variable domain (missing parts from reference TRBV25-1 and TRBJ2-5): EADIYQTPRYLVIGTGKKITLECSQTMGHDKMYWYQQDPGMELHLIHYSYGVNSTEKGDLSSESTVSRIRTEHFPLTLESARPSHTSQYLCASSDPRTGDETQYFGPGTRLLVL.

The CDR3 DNA reads TGCGCCAGCAGCTTGGCGACTAGCGGGGAGCAGTTCTTC. As protein: CASSLATSGEQFF. This rearrangement joins TRBV5-1 to TRBJ2-1; 10 nucleotides agree with TRBD2. Germline-derived CDR1 and CDR2 are SGHRS and YFSETQ. The CDR3 sequence is 13 residues long. V gave up 0 bases and J gave up 10 bases; unmatched junction bases: 1.

The chain joins TRBV7-3 to TRBJ1-6; 9 bases line up with TRBD1. The V gene's germline CDR1 is SGHTA and CDR2 FQGTGA. Trimming removed 5 bases from V and 9 bases from J; junction bases left unmatched: 5. The CDR3 is 14 residues long. This CDR3 reads CASSAGQGASPLHF. The CDR3 bases are TGTGCCAGCAGCGCGGGACAGGGAGCTTCACCCCTCCACTTT. Based on the CDR3 plus reference TRBV7-3 and TRBJ1-6, the full variable domain is GAGVSQTPSNKVTEKGKYVELRCDPISGHTALYWYRQSLGQGPEFLIYFQGTGAADDSGLPNDRFFAVRPEGSVSTLKIQRTERGDSAVYLCASSAGQGASPLHFGNGTRLTVT.

The J gene is TRBJ1-3, the V gene TRBV5-1; D gene uncertain. Trimming stripped 0 bases from V and 2 bases from J, with 6 bases between. CDR3 length: 14 amino acids. The germline gives CDR1 SGHRS, CDR2 YFSETQ. DNA for the CDR3: TGCGCCAGCAGCTTGGTGTCCGCTGGAAACACCATATATTTT. It encodes CASSLVSAGNTIYF.

V gene TRBV13 combines with J gene TRBJ2-7, with D perhaps matching TRBD2 (6 bases). This CDR3 region has 16 residues. Trimming took 4 bases from V and 0 from J, leaving 16 bases between them. Germline loops: CDR1 PRHDT, CDR2 FYEKMQ (reference sequence). DNA of the CDR3: TGTGCCAGCAGCTCCGCGCTCGGGGGAAGCTCCTACGAGCAGTACTTC. This gives the protein CASSSALGGSSYEQYF.

The chain joins TRBV5-1 to TRBJ1-5; the D gene is possibly TRBD1 (5 bases). Trimming stripped 3 bases from V and 2 bases from J, with 12 bases between. Germline lookup yields CDR1 SGHRS and CDR2 YFSETQ. This CDR3 region has 15 residues. This CDR3 is CASSWGGDGNQPQHF. The DNA for the CDR3 is TGCGCCAGCAGCTGGGGGGGTGATGGCAATCAGCCCCAGCATTTT.

The chain carries TRBV27 and TRBJ2-7; possible D gene TRBD1, 5 bases. Trimming took 5 bases from V and 6 from J, leaving 17 bases between them. The CDR3 extends over 14 amino acids. Germline V gives CDR1 MNHEY, CDR2 SMNVEV (reference sequence). In DNA form, the CDR3 reads TGTGCCAGCAGTCCGATTCTAGACAGACCCGAGCAGTACTTC. Translating gives CASSPILDRPEQYF.

This clone has only one observation. The V and J genes are TRBV19 and TRBJ2-7, with 8 bases matching TRBD2. The CDR3 sequence is 15 residues long. The J segment lost 6 bases and the V segment lost 3 bases, leaving 10 bases of the junction unmatched. Per germline, CDR1 LNHDA and CDR2 SQIVND (reference sequence). DNA for the CDR3: TGTGCCAGTAGTATTTCGGCGGGAGGTCTCACCGAGCAGTACTTC. Residues: CASSISAGGLTEQYF.

A word on this clone: The same CDR3 is also encoded by other DNA sequences in this sample. This chain connects TRBV13 to TRBJ2-7; D may be TRBD1 (6 bases). Looked up from germline, CDR1 is PRHDT and CDR2 is FYEKMQ (reference sequence). The V and J ends lost 3 bases and 1 base respectively, with 7 bases between them. CDR3 length equals 13 residues. The CDR3 region has the DNA TGTGCCAGCAGCTTTAGGGGGTCCTACGAGCAGTACTTC. It is translated as CASSFRGSYEQYF.

The chain carries TRBV7-9 and TRBJ2-2, with D perhaps TRBD2 (6 bases). Germline loops: CDR1 SEHNR, CDR2 FQNEAQ (reference sequence). V was clipped by 2 bases and J by 6 bases, with 13 bases between them. The CDR3 is made up of 15 amino acids. The CDR3 region is CASSLQDGSAGELFF. In nucleotides, the CDR3 is TGTGCCAGCAGCTTACAGGACGGGAGCGCCGGGGAGCTGTTTTTT.

This rearrangement joins TRBV5-1 to TRBJ1-2; 8 bases align to TRBD1. Looked up from germline, CDR1 is SGHRS and CDR2 is YFSETQ. Trimming cost V 0 bases and J 1 base; bases outside gene matches: 5. The CDR3 runs to 16 residues. The CDR3 DNA reads TGCGCCAGCAGCTTGGTCGGGACAGGACTTAACTATGGCTACACCTTC. It translates to CASSLVGTGLNYGYTF.

In DNA form, the CDR3 reads TGTGCCATCAGTGAGTGGGGAGGGCGGGATGAGCAGTTCTTC. This translates into CAISEWGGRDEQFF. The chain links TRBV10-3 to TRBJ2-1; TRBD2 matches 7 bases. The trim removed 1 base at V and 8 bases at J, leaving 5 bases unmatched. The CDR3 spans 14 residues. Germline V gives CDR1 ENHRY, CDR2 SYGVKD.

The chain links TRBV6-5 to TRBJ1-5; maybe TRBD1 (5 bases). V shed 6 bases and J shed 0 bases, with 12 bases lying between them. The CDR3 covers 15 residues. Germline CDR1 MNHEY, CDR2 SVGAGI. CDR3 DNA: TGTGCCAGCAGACTGAAGGGGAATAGCAATCAGCCCCAGCATTTT. It translates to CASRLKGNSNQPQHF.